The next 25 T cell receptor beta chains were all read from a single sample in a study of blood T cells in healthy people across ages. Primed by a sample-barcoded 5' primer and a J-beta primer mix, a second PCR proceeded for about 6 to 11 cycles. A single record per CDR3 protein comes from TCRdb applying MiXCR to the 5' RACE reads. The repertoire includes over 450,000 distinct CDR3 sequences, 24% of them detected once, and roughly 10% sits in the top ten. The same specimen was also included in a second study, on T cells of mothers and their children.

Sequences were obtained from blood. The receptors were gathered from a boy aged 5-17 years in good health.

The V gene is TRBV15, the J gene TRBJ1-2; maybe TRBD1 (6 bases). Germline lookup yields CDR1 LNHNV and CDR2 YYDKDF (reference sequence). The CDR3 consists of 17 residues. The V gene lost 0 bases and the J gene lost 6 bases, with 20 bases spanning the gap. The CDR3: CATSRDYAGAILDGYTF. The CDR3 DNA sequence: TGTGCCACCAGCAGAGATTACGCGGGGGCGATCCTTGATGGCTACACCTTC.

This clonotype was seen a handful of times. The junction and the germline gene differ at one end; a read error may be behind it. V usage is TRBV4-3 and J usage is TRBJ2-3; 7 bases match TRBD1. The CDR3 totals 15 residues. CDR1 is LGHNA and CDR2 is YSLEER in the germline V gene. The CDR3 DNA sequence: TGCGTCAGCAGCCAAGGGGACAGATCCACAGATACGCAGTATTTT. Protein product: CVSSQGDRSTDTQYF.

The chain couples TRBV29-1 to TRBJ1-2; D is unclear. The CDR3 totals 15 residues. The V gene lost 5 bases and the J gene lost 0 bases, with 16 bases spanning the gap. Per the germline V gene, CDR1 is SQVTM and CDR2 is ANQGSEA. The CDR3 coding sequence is TGCAGCGTTCCGACTAAAATATCGGCTAACTATGGCTACACCTTC. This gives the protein CSVPTKISANYGYTF.

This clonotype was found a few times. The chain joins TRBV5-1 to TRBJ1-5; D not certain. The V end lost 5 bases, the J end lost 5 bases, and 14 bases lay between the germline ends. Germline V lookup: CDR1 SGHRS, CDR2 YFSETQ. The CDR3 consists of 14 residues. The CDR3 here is CASSPLGPDQPQHF. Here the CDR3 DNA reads TGCGCCAGCAGTCCTTTGGGTCCCGATCAGCCCCAGCATTTT.

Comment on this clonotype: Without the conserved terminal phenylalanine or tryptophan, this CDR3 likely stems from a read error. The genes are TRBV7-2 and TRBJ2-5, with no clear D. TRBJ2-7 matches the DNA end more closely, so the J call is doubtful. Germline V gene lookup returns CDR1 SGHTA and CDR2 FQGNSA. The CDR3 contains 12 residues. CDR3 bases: TGTGCCAGCAGCTGGACGCTCTACGAGCAGTACTCC. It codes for CASSWTLYEQYS.

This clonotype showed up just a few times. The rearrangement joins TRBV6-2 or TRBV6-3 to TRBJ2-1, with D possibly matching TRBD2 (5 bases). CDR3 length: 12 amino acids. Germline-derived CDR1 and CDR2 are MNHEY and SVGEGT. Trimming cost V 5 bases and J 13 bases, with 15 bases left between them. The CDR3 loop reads CASSDLRRDQFF. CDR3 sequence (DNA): TGTGCCAGCAGTGACCTCCGTCGGGATCAGTTCTTC.

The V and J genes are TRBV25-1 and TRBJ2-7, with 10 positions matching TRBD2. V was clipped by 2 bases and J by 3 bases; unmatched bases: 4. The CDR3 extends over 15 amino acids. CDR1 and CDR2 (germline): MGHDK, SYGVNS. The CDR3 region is CASSETSSGSYEQYF. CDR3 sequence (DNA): TGTGCCAGCAGTGAAACTTCTAGCGGGAGCTACGAGCAGTACTTC.

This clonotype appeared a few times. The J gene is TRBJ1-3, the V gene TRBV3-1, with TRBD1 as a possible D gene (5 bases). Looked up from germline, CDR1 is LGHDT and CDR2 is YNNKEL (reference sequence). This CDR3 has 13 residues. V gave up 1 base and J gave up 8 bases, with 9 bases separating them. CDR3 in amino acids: CASSQGGGDTIYF. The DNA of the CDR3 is TGTGCCAGCAGCCAAGGTGGGGGAGACACCATATATTTT.

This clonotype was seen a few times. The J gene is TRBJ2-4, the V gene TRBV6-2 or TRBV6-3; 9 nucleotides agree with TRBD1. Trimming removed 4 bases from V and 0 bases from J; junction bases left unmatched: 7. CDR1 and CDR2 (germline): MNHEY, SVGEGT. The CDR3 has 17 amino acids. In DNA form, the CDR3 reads TGTGCCAGCAGTTTAACAGGGGGCTCTCTAGCCAAAAACATTCAGTACTTC. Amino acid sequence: CASSLTGGSLAKNIQYF.

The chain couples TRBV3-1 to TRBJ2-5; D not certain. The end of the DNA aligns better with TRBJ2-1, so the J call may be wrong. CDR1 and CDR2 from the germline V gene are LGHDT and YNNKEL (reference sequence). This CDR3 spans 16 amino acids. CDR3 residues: CASSQDRLAGYNEQFF. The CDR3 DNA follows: TGTGCCAGCAGCCAAGATAGACTTGCCGGCTACAATGAGCAGTTCTTC.

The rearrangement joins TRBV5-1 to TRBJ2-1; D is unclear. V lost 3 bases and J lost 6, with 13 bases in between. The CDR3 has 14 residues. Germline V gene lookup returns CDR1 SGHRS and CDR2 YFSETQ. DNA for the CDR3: TGCGCCAGCAGCTCGGAGCCCCTCGGCAATGAGCAGTTCTTC. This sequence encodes CASSSEPLGNEQFF. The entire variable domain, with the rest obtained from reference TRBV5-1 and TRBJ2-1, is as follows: KAGVTQTPRYLIKTRGQQVTLSCSPISGHRSVSWYQQTPGQGLQFLFEYFSETQRNKGNFPGRFSGRQFSNSRSEMNVSTLELGDSALYLCASSSEPLGNEQFFGPGTRLTVL.

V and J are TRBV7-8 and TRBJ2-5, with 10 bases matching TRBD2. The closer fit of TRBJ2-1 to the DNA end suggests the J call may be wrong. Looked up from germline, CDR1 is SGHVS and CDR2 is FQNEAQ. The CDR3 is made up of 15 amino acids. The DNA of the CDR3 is TGTGCCAGCAGCCTAAGCGGGGGGGCCGGCAATGAGCAGTTCTTC. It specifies CASSLSGGAGNEQFF.

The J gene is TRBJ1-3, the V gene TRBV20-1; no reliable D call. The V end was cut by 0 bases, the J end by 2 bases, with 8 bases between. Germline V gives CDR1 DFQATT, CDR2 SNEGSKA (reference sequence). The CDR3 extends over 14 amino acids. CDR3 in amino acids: CSAREWATGNTIYF. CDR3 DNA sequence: TGCAGTGCTAGAGAGTGGGCCACTGGAAACACCATATATTTT.

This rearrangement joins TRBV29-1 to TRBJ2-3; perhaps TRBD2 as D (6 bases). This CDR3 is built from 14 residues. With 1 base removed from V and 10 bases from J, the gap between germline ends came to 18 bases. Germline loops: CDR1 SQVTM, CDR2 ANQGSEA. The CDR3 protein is CSVEGWRGSYAQYF. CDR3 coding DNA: TGCAGCGTTGAAGGGTGGCGGGGCAGCTATGCGCAGTATTTT.

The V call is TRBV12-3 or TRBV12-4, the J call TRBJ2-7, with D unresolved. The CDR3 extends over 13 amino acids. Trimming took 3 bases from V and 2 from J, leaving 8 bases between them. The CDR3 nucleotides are TGTGCCAGCAGTTTCAGCGCCACCTACGAGCAGTACTTC. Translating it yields CASSFSATYEQYF.

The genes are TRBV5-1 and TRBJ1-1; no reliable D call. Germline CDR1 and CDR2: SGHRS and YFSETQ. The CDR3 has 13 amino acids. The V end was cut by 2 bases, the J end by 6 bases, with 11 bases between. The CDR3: CASSFTTDAEAFF. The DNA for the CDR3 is TGCGCCAGCAGCTTTACGACCGACGCTGAAGCTTTCTTT.

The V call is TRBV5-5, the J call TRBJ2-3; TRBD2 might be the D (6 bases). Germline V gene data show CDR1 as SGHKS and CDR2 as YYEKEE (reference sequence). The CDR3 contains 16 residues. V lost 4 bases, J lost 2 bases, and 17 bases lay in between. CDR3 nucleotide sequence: TGTGCCAGCAGCCCAATTCCCCCGGGACTCACAGATACGCAGTATTTT. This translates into CASSPIPPGLTDTQYF.

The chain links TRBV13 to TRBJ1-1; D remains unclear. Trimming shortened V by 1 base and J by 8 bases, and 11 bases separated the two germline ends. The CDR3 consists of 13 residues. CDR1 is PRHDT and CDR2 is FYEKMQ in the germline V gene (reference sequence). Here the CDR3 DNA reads TGTGCCAGCAGCTTAGTAGGAGCAGCGGAAGCTTTCTTT. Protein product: CASSLVGAAEAFF.

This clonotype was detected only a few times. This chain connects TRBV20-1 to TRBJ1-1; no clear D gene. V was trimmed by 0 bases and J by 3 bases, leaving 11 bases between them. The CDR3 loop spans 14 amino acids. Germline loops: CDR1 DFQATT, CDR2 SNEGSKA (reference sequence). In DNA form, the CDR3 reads TGCAGTGCTAGAGATCCCCGCGGCGACACTGAAGCTTTCTTT. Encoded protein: CSARDPRGDTEAFF.

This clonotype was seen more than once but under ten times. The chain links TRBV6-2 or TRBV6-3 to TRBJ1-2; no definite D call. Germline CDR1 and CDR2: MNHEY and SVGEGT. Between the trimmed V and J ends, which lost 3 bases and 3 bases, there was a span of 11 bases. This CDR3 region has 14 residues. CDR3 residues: CASSYPGRDYGYTF. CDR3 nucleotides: TGTGCCAGCAGTTATCCTGGACGGGACTATGGCTACACCTTC.

Here the CDR3 reads CASSFSGYTASYGYTF. As DNA, the CDR3 is TGTGCCAGCAGCTTCTCTGGGTACACGGCGTCTTATGGCTACACCTTC. J is TRBJ1-2 and V is TRBV11-2, with D uncertain. Germline CDR1 SGHAT, CDR2 FQNNGV. The CDR3 is 16 amino acids. Trimming removed 3 bases at V and 5 bases at J, with 19 bases between.

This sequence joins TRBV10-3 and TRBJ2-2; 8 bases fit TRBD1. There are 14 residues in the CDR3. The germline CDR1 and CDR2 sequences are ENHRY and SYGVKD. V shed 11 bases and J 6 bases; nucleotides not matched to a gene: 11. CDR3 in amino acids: CALDPSGQAGELFF. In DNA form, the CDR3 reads TGTGCCCTCGACCCTTCGGGACAGGCCGGGGAGCTGTTTTTT.

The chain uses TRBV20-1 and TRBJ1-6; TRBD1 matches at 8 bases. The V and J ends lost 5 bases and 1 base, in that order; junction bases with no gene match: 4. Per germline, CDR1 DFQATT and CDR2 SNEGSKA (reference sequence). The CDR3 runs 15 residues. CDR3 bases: TGCAGTGCTCAGGACAGGGAGTCCTATAATTCACCCCTCCACTTT. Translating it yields CSAQDRESYNSPLHF.

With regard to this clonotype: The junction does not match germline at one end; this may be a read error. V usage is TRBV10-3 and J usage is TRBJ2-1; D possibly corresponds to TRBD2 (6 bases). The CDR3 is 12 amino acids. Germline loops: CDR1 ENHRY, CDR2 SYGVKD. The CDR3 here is CAAWGVGYEQSF. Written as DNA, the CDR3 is TGTGCCGCTTGGGGGGTGGGGTACGAGCAGTCCTTC.

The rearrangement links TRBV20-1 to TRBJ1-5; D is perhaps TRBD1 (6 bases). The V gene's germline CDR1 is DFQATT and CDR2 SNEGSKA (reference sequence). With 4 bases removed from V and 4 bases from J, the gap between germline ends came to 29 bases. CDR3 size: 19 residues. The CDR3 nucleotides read TGCAGTGCTATGGGATGGAAAGGGGTTGGGACACTTGCTAATCAGCCCCAGCATTTT. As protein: CSAMGWKGVGTLANQPQHF.